A single sample is the source of the 16 T cell receptor beta chains below, sequenced in a study of T-cell reconstitution after alpha-beta-depleted transplantation in children. Preparing the TCRbeta library involved the use of unique molecular identifiers. TCRdb called the PCR reads again in MiXCR, with one record for every CDR3 protein. The sample yields about 150,000 distinct CDR3 sequences, roughly 10% seen once. The sample was PBMCs, taken before TCRalphabeta/CD19-depleted stem cell transplant. The origin of the receptors is a boy younger than 10 with acute myeloid leukemia, due to receive a stem cell transplant.

This clonotype showed up many times. V usage is TRBV7-9 and J usage is TRBJ1-2; D is ambiguous. V dropped 1 base and J dropped 8 bases, with 11 bases sitting between them. Germline V lookup: CDR1 SEHNR, CDR2 FQNEAQ (reference sequence). This CDR3 has 13 residues. CDR3 residues: CASSLVVKEGYTF. The CDR3, as DNA: TGTGCCAGCAGCTTAGTCGTCAAAGAGGGCTACACCTTC.

This clonotype was detected ten times or more. The chain combines TRBV20-1 with TRBJ2-7; D perhaps matches TRBD2 (6 bases). This CDR3 has 12 residues. The germline gives CDR1 DFQATT, CDR2 SNEGSKA (reference sequence). Trimming shortened V by 1 base and J by 6 bases, and 10 bases separated the two germline ends. CDR3 in DNA: TGCAGTGCTAGAGGGCGGGATCCCGAGCAGTACTTC. The encoded protein is CSARGRDPEQYF.

V usage is TRBV5-2 and J usage is TRBJ2-7; TRBD2, the table's D call, was not compared with the DNA. TRBV5-2 is flagged as a pseudogene. This CDR3 spans 15 amino acids. CDR3 nucleotides: TGTGCCATGGGCCCCGGCCTCCTCTGCTCCTACGAGCAGTACTTC. This translates into CAMGPGLLCSYEQYF.

Ten or more counts support this clonotype. The rearrangement links TRBV7-9 to TRBJ1-1, with D hard to call. The length of the CDR3 is 13 residues. The V and J ends lost 0 bases and 5 bases respectively, with 7 bases between them. The V gene's germline CDR1 is SEHNR and CDR2 FQNEAQ (reference sequence). CDR3 amino acids: CASSLAAQTEAFF. The CDR3 bases are TGTGCCAGCAGCTTAGCGGCACAGACTGAAGCTTTCTTT.

This rearrangement joins TRBV4-2 to TRBJ2-3, with a weak D call TRBD1 (6 bases). The CDR3 length is 15 residues. Germline CDR1 LGHNA, CDR2 YNFKEQ. Deletions cut 1 base from V and 1 base from J, with 9 bases between. For the CDR3, the DNA is TGTGCCAGCAGCCAAGGGGGGCCTGGCACAGATACGCAGTATTTT. Amino acids: CASSQGGPGTDTQYF.

There are many counts of this clonotype. The chain recombines TRBV5-6 with TRBJ2-7; tentatively, D is TRBD1 (6 bases). This CDR3 has 15 residues. Germline CDR1 SGHDT, CDR2 YYEEEE. V lost 4 bases and J lost 2, with 16 bases in between. This CDR3 is CASSGNFRGTYEQYF. Written as DNA, the CDR3 is TGTGCCAGCAGCGGGAATTTCAGGGGAACCTACGAGCAGTACTTC.

In this sample, this clonotype turned up many times. This chain connects TRBV28 to TRBJ2-1; D call uncertain. Germline V CDR1 and CDR2: MDHEN, SYDVKM. The length of the CDR3 is 14 residues. Trimming took off 6 bases at V and 5 bases at J, with 14 bases between the two ends. DNA of the CDR3: TGTGCCAGCAGGGGTAGTTATCCCAACAATGAGCAGTTCTTC. Its protein product is CASRGSYPNNEQFF.

This clonotype was recorded many times. CDR3 in amino acids: CASSLGYTGELFF. DNA of the CDR3: TGCGCCAGCAGCTTGGGTTATACCGGGGAGCTGTTTTTT. The chain recombines TRBV5-1 with TRBJ2-2, with no clear D. The CDR3 runs to 13 residues. Germline V CDR1 and CDR2: SGHRS, YFSETQ. V was cut by 0 bases and J by 5 bases, with 5 bases left in between.

The sample holds many counts of this clonotype. The chain employs TRBV20-1 and TRBJ2-5; D is unclear. V dropped 1 base and J dropped 0 bases, with 12 bases sitting between them. The CDR3 has 15 amino acids. Germline V gene sequence: CDR1 DFQATT, CDR2 SNEGSKA (reference sequence). The CDR3, as DNA: TGCAGTGCTAGAGCTGGCGGCACGTACCAAGAGACCCAGTACTTC. This gives the protein CSARAGGTYQETQYF.

This clonotype was detected ten times or more. The J gene is TRBJ2-7, the V gene TRBV20-1; 8 nucleotides agree with TRBD1. Germline V gene data show CDR1 as DFQATT and CDR2 as SNEGSKA (reference sequence). V trimming: 0 bases; J trimming: 2 bases; junction bases outside the gene matches: 6. This CDR3 comprises 15 residues. CDR3 region: CSARDISGGPYEQYF. CDR3 bases: TGCAGTGCTAGAGATATCTCAGGGGGCCCCTACGAGCAGTACTTC.

This clonotype was detected ten times or more. The chain uses TRBV11-2 and TRBJ2-2; 8 bases fit TRBD2. The V gene's germline CDR1 is SGHAT and CDR2 FQNNGV. J gave up 6 bases and V 2 bases, and 11 bases lay outside the gene matches. The CDR3 loop spans 17 amino acids. The CDR3 DNA is TGTGCCAGCAGCTTACTTTGGACTAGCCTAGTCTCCGGGGAGCTGTTTTTT. Residues: CASSLLWTSLVSGELFF.

Remarks on this clonotype: This clone may be a read error of a much larger clone one base away. The J gene is TRBJ2-7, the V gene TRBV9; D is undetermined. This CDR3 is 14 amino acids long. The germline V gene has CDR1 SGDLS and CDR2 YYNGEE. The V end was cut by 3 bases, the J end by 1 base, with 11 bases between. In DNA, the CDR3 is TGTGCCAGCAGCGCCGCTAAAGAGTCCTACGAGCAGTACTTC. This sequence encodes CASSAAKESYEQYF.

This clonotype was found once. A much larger clone sits a single nucleotide away, making a read error possible. This sequence joins TRBV25-1 and TRBJ1-1, with D hard to call. From germline, CDR1 is MGHDK and CDR2 SYGVNS. This CDR3 is built from 15 residues. The CDR3 DNA reads as TGTGCCAGCAGTGAATTCTCTCGATCTCGCACTGAAGCTTACTTT. This codes for CASSEFSRSRTEAYF. Full variable domain (remainder filled in from reference TRBV25-1 and TRBJ1-1): EADIYQTPRYLVIGTGKKITLECSQTMGHDKMYWYQQDPGMELHLIHYSYGVNSTEKGDLSSESTVSRIRTEHFPLTLESARPSHTSQYLCASSEFSRSRTEAYFGQGTRLTVV.

This clonotype showed up many times. The chain carries TRBV12-3 or TRBV12-4 and TRBJ1-4; TRBD1 is a possible D gene (6 bases). The CDR3 contains 14 residues. V lost 5 bases and J 2 bases, leaving 9 bases between the germline ends. The CDR3 DNA reads as TGTGCCAGCAGTGACAGGTCCACTAATGAAAAACTGTTTTTT. This encodes CASSDRSTNEKLFF.

This clonotype was detected many times. This chain uses TRBV30 with TRBJ2-3; possibly TRBD1 for D (6 bases). The CDR3 is made up of 15 amino acids. V was shortened by 4 bases and J by 4 bases, with 18 bases between the two germline ends. Germline V lookup: CDR1 GTSNPN, CDR2 SVGIG (reference sequence). Written as DNA, the CDR3 is TGTGCCTGGACCCCAGACAGGTGGAGAGCAGATACGCAGTATTTT. It translates to CAWTPDRWRADTQYF. The full variable domain, rest sourced from reference TRBV30 and TRBJ2-3, is SQTIHQWPATLVQPVGSPLSLECTVEGTSNPNLYWYRQAAGRGLQLLFYSVGIGQISSEVPQNLSASRPQDRQFILSSKKLLLSDSGFYLCAWTPDRWRADTQYFGPGTRLTVL.

This clonotype came up many times. The V and J genes are TRBV4-1 and TRBJ1-1; 7 bases line up with TRBD1. Trimming at V came to 0 bases and at J to 5 bases, leaving 12 bases not matched to a gene. There are 17 residues in the CDR3. Germline CDR1 is MGHRA and CDR2 is YSYEKL. The CDR3 protein is CASSQEPKNTGETEAFF. CDR3 DNA sequence: TGCGCCAGCAGCCAAGAGCCTAAAAACACAGGGGAGACTGAAGCTTTCTTT.